This T cell receptor (beta chain) came from a study of patients and donors after allogeneic stem cell transplantation. TCRdb re-analysed the RT-PCR reads in MiXCR, keeping a single row per CDR3 protein. This sample has 150,000 to 200,000 distinct CDR3 sequences; 30% occur once, and the top ten carry around 3.2%. This clonotype was seen a handful of times. The trim removed 2 bases at V and 2 bases at J, leaving 10 bases unmatched. There are 16 residues in the CDR3. Looked up from germline, CDR1 is DFQATT and CDR2 is SNEGSKA (reference sequence). The V gene is TRBV20-1, the J gene TRBJ2-3; 7 positions match TRBD2. Sequencing used blood, either unsorted or a sorted T cell fraction (not recorded which). The receptor's source is a human donor who was either an allogeneic HSCT recipient or a stem cell or donor lymphocyte infusion donor (not recorded which). It is not recorded whose cells these are; they may come from a transplant donor. The CDR3 DNA reads TGCAGTGCTAGAAGGTCTGGCAGCGGGGCCACAGATACGCAGTATTTT. Translated: CSARRSGSGATDTQYF.